These T cell receptor beta chains were read from a single sample in a study of blood T cell repertoires in COVID-19. Using immunoSEQ multiplex PCR, the repertoire was profiled, and TCRdb retains in-frame clones only, with some absent. Seen here are 150,000 to 200,000 clones, 70% to 90% observed once, and the top ten hold approximately 2%. The sequenced material came from peripheral blood. Receptors originate from a man aged 18 to 30 who had recovered from COVID-19. CDR3s include the opening cysteine and the closing phenylalanine or tryptophan. A D gene is named only where the DNA matches it firmly. Clone size appears in some rows only: once, few, many, or a class for an expanded clone.

j_gene	d_gene	v_gene	abundance	CDR3nt	CDR3aa
TRBJ1-2	NA	TRBV30	once	TGTGCCTGGAGTCTTGGAGGGCATTATGGCTACACCTTC	CAWSLGGHYGYTF
TRBJ1-1	NA	TRBV9	once	TGTGCCAGCAGCGTAGGGCAGGGGCTGAGCACTGAAGCTTTCTTT	CASSVGQGLSTEAFF
TRBJ1-2	NA	TRBV10-2	NA	TGCGCCAGCAGTACACTGGGGGAGGGGTTGAATGGCTACACCTTC	CASSTLGEGLNGYTF
TRBJ2-1	NA	TRBV7-2	NA	TGTGCCAGCAGCTTAGAATCCGGTTTTAATGAGCAGTTCTTC	CASSLESGFNEQFF
TRBJ2-7	NA	TRBV19	few	TGTGCCAGTAGTATTGCCTCCGGGACAACTTCCTACGAGCAGTACTTC	CASSIASGTTSYEQYF
TRBJ2-7	TRBD2	TRBV5-1	NA	TGCGCCAGCAGCCCGGTCCCAAGCGGGACCTACGAGCAGTACTTC	CASSPVPSGTYEQYF
TRBJ1-1	NA	TRBV6-6	NA	TGTGCCAGCAGTTGGAACAGGGTTATGAACACTGAAGCTTTCTTT	CASSWNRVMNTEAFF
TRBJ2-7	NA	TRBV7-8	NA	TGTGCCAGCAGCTTAGATAGGAGGGACGAGCAGTACTTC	CASSLDRRDEQYF
TRBJ1-1	TRBD1	TRBV18	NA	TGTGCCAGCTCACAAAACAGGGGGCTCATGGGGATGAACACTGAAGCTTTCTTT	CASSQNRGLMGMNTEAFF
TRBJ2-3	NA	TRBV4-1	NA	TGCGCCAGCAGCCAAGACCAGCGGCCTGGTACGGATACGCAGTATTTT	CASSQDQRPGTDTQYF
TRBJ2-7	NA	TRBV28	NA	TGTGCCAGCAGTCAATCCCCTACCTACGAGCAGTACTTC	CASSQSPTYEQYF
TRBJ1-2	NA	TRBV6-1	NA	TGTGCCAGCACTGAAGGGTCCGCGTCCTATGGCTACACCTTC	CASTEGSASYGYTF
TRBJ1-5	NA	TRBV11-2	NA	TGTGCCAGCAGCTTAAATGGTCCCAGCAGGCAGCCCCAGCATTTT	CASSLNGPSRQPQHF
TRBJ2-7	TRBD1	TRBV7-9	NA	TGTGCCAGCAGCTCCCACTCCCCGGGACAGGGGACCTACGAGCAGTACTTC	CASSSHSPGQGTYEQYF